This T cell receptor (beta chain) was captured by sequencing in a study of regulatory T cells in long-lasting Graves disease. General study points: Persistent patients had a count of shared public clonotypes (approximately 2,800) that exceeded that of new patients (about 930).

V was cut by 2 bases and J by 2 bases, with 4 bases left in between. Looked up from germline, CDR1 is GTSNPN and CDR2 is SVGIG (reference sequence). The CDR3 is 11 residues long. TCR beta libraries were built with iRepertoire HTBI primers and Arm-PCR of CDR3 regions. TCRdb passed the multiplex PCR reads through MiXCR, listing each CDR3 protein once. The table records some 450,000 distinct CDR3 sequences, 16% of them present only once. Time point indicated: newly diagnosed GD, antithyroid drugs for less than 3 months. From RNA extracted from PBMCs, the TCR library was made. There are a few counts of this clonotype. No antigen is known for it. The data were also submitted as part of a second study, on T cells in Graves' hyperthyroidism and ophthalmopathy. As that report states: TCR CDR3 underwent first-round RT-PCR with the HTBI primer set. Ophthalmopathy was separated from stable hyperthyroidism by a 13 V-J model.

The genes are TRBV30 and TRBJ2-7; D gene uncertain. Sequenced material: peripheral blood mononuclear cells (PBMCs), taken at new diagnosis, from a patient treated with antithyroid drugs. The clonotype comes from a woman aged 25 to 39 with Graves disease. CDR3 sequence: CAWSLAYEQYF. DNA of the CDR3: TGTGCCTGGAGTCTGGCCTACGAGCAGTACTTC.